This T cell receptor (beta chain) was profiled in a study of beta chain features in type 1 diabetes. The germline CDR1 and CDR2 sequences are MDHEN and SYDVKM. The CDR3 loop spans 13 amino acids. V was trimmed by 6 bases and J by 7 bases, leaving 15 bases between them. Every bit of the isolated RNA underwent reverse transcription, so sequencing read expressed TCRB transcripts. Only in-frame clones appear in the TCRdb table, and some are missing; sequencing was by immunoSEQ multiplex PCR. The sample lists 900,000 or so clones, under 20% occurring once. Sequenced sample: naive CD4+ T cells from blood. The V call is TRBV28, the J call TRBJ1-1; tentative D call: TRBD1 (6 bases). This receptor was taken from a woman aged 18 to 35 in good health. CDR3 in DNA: TGTGCCAGCAGGCACAGGGAGGAGGGTGAAGCTTTCTTT. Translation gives CASRHREEGEAFF.